A single T cell receptor (beta chain) is shown here with its context. Original analysis: For nucleated cells, counts were estimated from reference gene primer amplification. Here immunoSEQ multiplex PCR was the method, and the copy in TCRdb shows in-frame clones only, minus some. V, J and clone size derive from that table, while D and trimming were established from the DNA sequence. The table lists about 95,000 clones, approximately 88% of them singletons. Trimming cost V 6 bases and J 3 bases; bases outside gene matches: 10. This CDR3 is 16 amino acids long. Germline V gene data show CDR1 as LGHDT and CDR2 as YNNKEL (reference sequence). These data belong to a study of blood T cell repertoires in COVID-19. Overall study context: COVID-19 samples, acute and convalescent, were from the United States, Italy and Spain. T cells, B-cell-depleted T cells, or PBMCs provided the cDNA or gDNA that served as material.

The V gene is TRBV3-1 (or the pseudogene TRBV3-2), the J gene TRBJ1-3, with 8 bases that match TRBD1. The TCR originated in a woman between 70 and 85 years old with acute or convalescent COVID-19. The source material was peripheral blood. The CDR3 DNA reads TGTGCCAGCAGACCCCCCGGACAGGGTGGTGGAAACACCATATATTTT. Its translation: CASRPPGQGGGNTIYF.